A selection of T cell receptor beta chains follows, all from one sample in a study of T cell repertoires in cytomegalovirus infection. TCRdb recomputed calls from the reads with MiXCR, one row per CDR3 protein. The sample gives about 700,000 distinct CDR3 sequences, roughly a third of which show up once; about 20% is in the top ten. Their cognate antigens are unknown. Specimen: cultured PBMCs, collected from culture after CMV antigen stimulation. Receptors originate from a human donor in good health (CMV status not recorded). Some clones in this sample may be carry-over from other donors' samples. Each CDR3 is given with its conserved first and last residue. A D gene is named only where the DNA matches it firmly. Size values are once, few and many counts, or a class for expanded clones, and some rows have none.

d_gene,v_gene,j_gene,abundance,CDR3nt,CDR3aa
NA,TRBV5-1,TRBJ1-4,NA,TGCGCCAGCAGCTTGAAAAGATGGGATGAAAAACTGTTTTTT,CASSLKRWDEKLFF
NA,TRBV6-6,TRBJ2-5,NA,TGTGCCAGCGTCCACCTAGAGACCCAGTACTTC,CASVHLETQYF
NA,TRBV7-6,TRBJ2-7,few,TGTGCCAGCAGCTTCGGGGTCGGGGAGCAGTACTTC,CASSFGVGEQYF
NA,TRBV5-1,TRBJ2-1,NA,TGCGCCAGCAGCCCGAACGGGGATAACTACAATGAGCAGTTCTTC,CASSPNGDNYNEQFF
TRBD1,TRBV6-5,TRBJ1-1,few,TGTGCCAGCAGTTCTCACCAGGGGGGACCTGAAGCTTTCTTT,CASSSHQGGPEAFF
NA,TRBV5-1,TRBJ2-5,NA,TGCGCCAGCAGCTTGTTGCAGATGCAAGAGACCCAGTACTTC,CASSLLQMQETQYF
NA,TRBV12-3/TRBV12-4,TRBJ1-1,NA,TGTGCCAGCAGTCAAGGGGGGGGTCGCATCACTGAAGCTTTCTTT,CASSQGGGRITEAFF
TRBD2,TRBV2,TRBJ2-1,NA,TGTGCCAGCAGGGCCAGCGGGGCCAATGAAGAGCAGGTCTTC,CASRASGANEEQVF
NA,TRBV12-3/TRBV12-4,TRBJ1-1,once,NA,CASRFGGGSKHF
NA,TRBV7-9,TRBJ2-7,NA,TGTGCCAGCAGCGCCAACGGCTACGAGCAGTACTTC,CASSANGYEQYF
NA,TRBV19,TRBJ1-5,few,TGTGCCAGTAGTCCCCCTGGGACCGGTCAGCCCCAGCATTTT,CASSPPGTGQPQHF
NA,TRBV20-1,TRBJ1-5,NA,TGCAGTGCTATCAGAGGGGGGGGGGCGAATCAGCCCCAGCATTTT,CSAIRGGGANQPQHF
NA,TRBV6-2/TRBV6-3,TRBJ2-4,NA,TGTGCCAGCAGTTACTCTCAGGAACGAATTCAGTACTTC,CASSYSQERIQYF
NA,TRBV6-1,TRBJ1-5,NA,TGTGCCAGCTCTGACAGCCAAAATCAGCCCCAGCATTTT,CASSDSQNQPQHF
NA,TRBV7-2,TRBJ2-5,many,TGTGCCAGCAGCGCGGGCGACAGTTCCCAGTACTTC,CASSAGDSSQYF
NA,TRBV7-8,TRBJ2-2,NA,TGTGCCAGCATCCCTAACCCGGGTCACACCGGGGAGCTGTTTTTT,CASIPNPGHTGELFF
TRBD2,TRBV4-3,TRBJ2-1,NA,TGCGCCAGCAGCCGAGCTGCGGGACTAGCGGTCGATGAGCAGTTCTTC,CASSRAAGLAVDEQFF
NA,TRBV6-1,TRBJ2-5,few,TGTGCCAGCAGTGTTCTTTTGGGCGGTGCAGGGAAGAAAGAGACCCAGTACTTC,CASSVLLGGAGKKETQYF
NA,TRBV12-3/TRBV12-4,TRBJ1-2,few,TGTGCCAGCAGTTTTAGGGTAGTTGGTGGCTACACCTTC,CASSFRVVGGYTF
TRBD2,TRBV4-1,TRBJ2-3,few,TGCGCCAGCAGCCAAGGGGGCGGGGGGGGCACAGATACGCAGTATTTT,CASSQGGGGGTDTQYF
NA,TRBV6-1,TRBJ1-1,few,TGTGCCAGCGGTGAGGTCCTGAACACTGAAGCTTTCTTT,CASGEVLNTEAFF
TRBD2,TRBV12-5,TRBJ2-1,NA,TGTGCTAGTGGTTCGGGACTAGCGGGTGAAAAGAGCTCCTACAATGAGCAGTTCTTC,CASGSGLAGEKSSYNEQFF
TRBD1,TRBV7-9,TRBJ2-7,NA,TGTGCCAGCAGCTTTTCACCGGGACAGGACCAGTACTTC,CASSFSPGQDQYF
NA,TRBV28,TRBJ2-7,NA,TGTGCCAGCAGTTTAATAAGGGGAGCGGACGAGCAGTACTTC,CASSLIRGADEQYF
NA,TRBV12-3/TRBV12-4,TRBJ1-2,NA,TGTGCCAGCAGTTTGCAGGGACCAAAGGGGGGCTACACCTTC,CASSLQGPKGGYTF
TRBD2,TRBV7-8,TRBJ2-7,NA,TGTGCCAGCAGACTAGCGGGAGGTAAAATAGGGCAGTACTTC,CASRLAGGKIGQYF
NA,TRBV7-6,TRBJ2-3,NA,TGTGCCAGCAGCCCTCGGGCACAGGCCCTCTATAGCACAGATACGCAGTATTTT,CASSPRAQALYSTDTQYF
NA,TRBV6-7,TRBJ2-7,NA,TGTGCCAGCAGTTACTCGACGGGCCACTCCTGTTCCTACGAGCAGTACTTC,CASSYSTGHSCSYEQYF
TRBD1,TRBV6-2/TRBV6-3,TRBJ1-6,NA,TGTGCCAGCAGTACCATACAGGGGGCGGTTTCACCCCTCCACTTT,CASSTIQGAVSPLHF
NA,TRBV7-6,TRBJ2-7,few,TGTGCCAGCAGCTTAAACGTCGACTACGAGCAGTACTTC,CASSLNVDYEQYF
NA,TRBV18,TRBJ1-1,NA,TGTGCCAGCTCTCTTAACAAACTCATGAACACTGAAGCTTTCTTT,CASSLNKLMNTEAFF
NA,TRBV7-9,TRBJ2-3,NA,TGTGCCAGCAGCTTTAGGGGCCAGGGGTCGGATACGCAGTATTTT,CASSFRGQGSDTQYF
NA,TRBV11-2,TRBJ2-7,NA,TGTGCCAGCAGCTTAAGTGCCCCATCCTACGAGCAGTACTTC,CASSLSAPSYEQYF
NA,TRBV7-2,TRBJ1-2,many,TGTGCCAGCAGCCTCTTAGCCGACGGCGGCTACACCTTC,CASSLLADGGYTF
NA,TRBV7-2,TRBJ2-7,few,TGTGCCAGCAGCTCCCCCCTTGTCAAGCAGTACTTC,CASSSPLVKQYF
NA,TRBV19,TRBJ1-5,NA,TGTGCCAGTAGTATAGATTCAAGGGGGATAAACCCCCAGCATTTT,CASSIDSRGINPQHF
NA,TRBV24-1,TRBJ2-2,few,TGTGCCACCGGCTCGAACACCGGGGAGCTGTTTTTT,CATGSNTGELFF
TRBD1,TRBV12-3/TRBV12-4,TRBJ1-5,NA,TGTGCCAGCAGTTCCGACAGGGATCATCAGCCCCAGCATTTT,CASSSDRDHQPQHF
NA,TRBV6-1,TRBJ1-5,few,TGTGCCAGCAGTGAGGAGTGGAGGGGCGCGGATCAGCCCCAGCATTTT,CASSEEWRGADQPQHF
TRBD1,TRBV27,TRBJ1-5,NA,TGTGCCAGCCGACTTTCCGGGACAGGTCCTCCACCCCAGCATTTT,CASRLSGTGPPPQHF
NA,TRBV12-3/TRBV12-4,TRBJ2-1,NA,TGTGCCAGCAGCCCATTCGGGGGGCCCCACAATGAGCAGTTCTTC,CASSPFGGPHNEQFF
NA,TRBV19,TRBJ2-1,few,TGTGCCAGTAGACGGACAAGCTACAATGAGCAGTTCTTC,CASRRTSYNEQFF
TRBD2,TRBV7-2,TRBJ2-5,NA,TGTGCCAGCAGTTGGGGACTAGCGGGGGGCGTAGGGACCCAGTACTTC,CASSWGLAGGVGTQYF
NA,TRBV3-1,TRBJ2-7,NA,TGTGCCAGCAGCCAAGGGCTCCAGGGTGTCGAGCAGTACTTC,CASSQGLQGVEQYF
TRBD2,TRBV7-2,TRBJ2-5,few,TGTGCCAGCAGCGAAAGCGGACTAGCGGGACTAGAGACCCAGTACTTC,CASSESGLAGLETQYF
TRBD2,TRBV7-2,TRBJ2-1,NA,TGTGCCAGCAGCAGACGAAGACTAGCGGTCCCTTACAATGAGCAGTTCTTC,CASSRRRLAVPYNEQFF
NA,TRBV7-2,TRBJ2-1,many,TGTGCCAGCAGCTTTGGGGGCGCGGGCTACAATGAGCAGTTCTTC,CASSFGGAGYNEQFF